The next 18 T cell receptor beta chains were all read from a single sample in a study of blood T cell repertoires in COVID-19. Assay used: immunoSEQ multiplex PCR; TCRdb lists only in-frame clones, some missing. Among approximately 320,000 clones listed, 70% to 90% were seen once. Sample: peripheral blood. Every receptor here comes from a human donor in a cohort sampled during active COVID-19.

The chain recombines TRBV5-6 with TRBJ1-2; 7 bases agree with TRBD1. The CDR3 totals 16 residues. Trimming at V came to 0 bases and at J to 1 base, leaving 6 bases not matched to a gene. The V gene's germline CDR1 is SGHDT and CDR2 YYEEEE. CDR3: CASSLAGQEYNYGYTF. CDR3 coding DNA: TGTGCCAGCAGCTTGGCTGGACAGGAGTATAACTATGGCTACACCTTC.

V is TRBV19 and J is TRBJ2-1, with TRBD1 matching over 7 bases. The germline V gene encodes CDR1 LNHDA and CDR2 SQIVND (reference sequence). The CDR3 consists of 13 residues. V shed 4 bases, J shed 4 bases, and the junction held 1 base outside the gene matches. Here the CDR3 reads CASSTTGYNEQFF. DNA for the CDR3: TGTGCCAGTAGTACGACAGGGTACAATGAGCAGTTCTTC.

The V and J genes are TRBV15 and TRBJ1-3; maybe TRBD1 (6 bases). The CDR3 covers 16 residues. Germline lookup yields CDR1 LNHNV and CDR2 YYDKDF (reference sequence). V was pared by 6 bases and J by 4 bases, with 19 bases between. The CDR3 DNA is TGTGCCACCAGTCCATTCCCAGGGGTAGGAGGAAACACCATATATTTT. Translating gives CATSPFPGVGGNTIYF.

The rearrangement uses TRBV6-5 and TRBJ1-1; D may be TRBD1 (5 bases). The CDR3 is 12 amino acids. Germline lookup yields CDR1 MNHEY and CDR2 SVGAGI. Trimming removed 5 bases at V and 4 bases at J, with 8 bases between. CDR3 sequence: CASSTGGTEAFF. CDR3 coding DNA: TGTGCCAGCAGTACCGGGGGCACTGAAGCTTTCTTT.

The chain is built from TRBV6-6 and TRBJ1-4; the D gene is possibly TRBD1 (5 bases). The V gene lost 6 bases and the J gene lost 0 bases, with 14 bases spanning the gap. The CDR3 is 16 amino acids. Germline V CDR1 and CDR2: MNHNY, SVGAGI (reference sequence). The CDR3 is CASRPHGTSTNEKLFF. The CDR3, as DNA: TGTGCCAGCAGACCTCATGGGACTTCAACTAATGAAAAACTGTTTTTT.

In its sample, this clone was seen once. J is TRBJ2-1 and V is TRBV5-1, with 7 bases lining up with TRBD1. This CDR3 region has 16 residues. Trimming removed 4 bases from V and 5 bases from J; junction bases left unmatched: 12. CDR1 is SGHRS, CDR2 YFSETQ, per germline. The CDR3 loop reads CASSGSGQLFDNEQFF. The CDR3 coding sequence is TGCGCCAGCAGCGGCTCGGGACAGCTTTTTGACAATGAGCAGTTCTTC.

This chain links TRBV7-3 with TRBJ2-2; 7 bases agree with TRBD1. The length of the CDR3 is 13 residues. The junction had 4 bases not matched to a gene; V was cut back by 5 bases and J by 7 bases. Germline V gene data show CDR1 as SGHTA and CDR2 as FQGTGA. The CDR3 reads CASSKGAVGELFF. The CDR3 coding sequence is TGTGCCAGCAGCAAGGGGGCGGTCGGGGAGCTGTTTTTT.

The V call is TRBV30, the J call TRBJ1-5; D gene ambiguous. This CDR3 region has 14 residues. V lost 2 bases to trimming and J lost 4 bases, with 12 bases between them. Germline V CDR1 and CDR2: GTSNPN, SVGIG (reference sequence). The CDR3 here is CAWSTSGWNQPQHF. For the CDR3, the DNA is TGTGCCTGGAGTACGTCAGGCTGGAATCAGCCCCAGCATTTT.

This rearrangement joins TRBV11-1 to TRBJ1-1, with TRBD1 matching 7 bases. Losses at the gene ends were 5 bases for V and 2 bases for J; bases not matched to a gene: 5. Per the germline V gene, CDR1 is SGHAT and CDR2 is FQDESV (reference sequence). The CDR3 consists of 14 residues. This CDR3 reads CASSGTDRNTEAFF. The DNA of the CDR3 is TGTGCCAGCAGCGGGACAGACCGAAACACTGAAGCTTTCTTT.

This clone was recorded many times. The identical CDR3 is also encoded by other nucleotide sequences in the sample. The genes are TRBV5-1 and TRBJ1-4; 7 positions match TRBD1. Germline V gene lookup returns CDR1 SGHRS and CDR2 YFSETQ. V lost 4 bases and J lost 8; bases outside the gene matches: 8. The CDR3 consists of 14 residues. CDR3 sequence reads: CASSPTGLNEKLFF. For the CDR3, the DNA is TGCGCCAGCAGCCCGACAGGGTTGAACGAAAAACTGTTTTTT.

DNA for the CDR3: TGTGCCAGCAGACCTCAGGGGCCCCATCAGCCCCAGCATTTT. Translation: CASRPQGPHQPQHF. This sequence joins TRBV6-2 or TRBV6-3 and TRBJ1-5, with D possibly TRBD1 on 6 matching bases. From germline, CDR1 is MNHEY and CDR2 SVGEGT. V was trimmed by 6 bases and J by 5 bases, leaving 14 bases between them. This CDR3 is 14 amino acids long.

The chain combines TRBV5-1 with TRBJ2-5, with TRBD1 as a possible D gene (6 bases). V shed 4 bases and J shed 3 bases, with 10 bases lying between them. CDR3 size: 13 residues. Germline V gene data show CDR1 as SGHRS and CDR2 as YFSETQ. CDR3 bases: TGCGCCAGCAGCACCAGGGGAGAAGAGACCCAGTACTTC. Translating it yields CASSTRGEETQYF.

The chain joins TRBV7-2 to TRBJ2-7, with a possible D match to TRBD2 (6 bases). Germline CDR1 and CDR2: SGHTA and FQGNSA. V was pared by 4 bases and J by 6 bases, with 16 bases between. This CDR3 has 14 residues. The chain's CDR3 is CASSSSGGRSEQYF. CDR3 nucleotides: TGTGCCAGCAGCTCGTCCGGGGGAAGAAGCGAGCAGTACTTC.

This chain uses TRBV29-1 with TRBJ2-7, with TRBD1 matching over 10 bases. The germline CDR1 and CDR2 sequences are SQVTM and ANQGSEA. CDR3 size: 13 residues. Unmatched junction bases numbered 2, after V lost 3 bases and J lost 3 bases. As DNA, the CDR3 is TGCAGCGTTGAGACAGGGGGCAGCTACGAGCAGTACTTC. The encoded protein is CSVETGGSYEQYF.

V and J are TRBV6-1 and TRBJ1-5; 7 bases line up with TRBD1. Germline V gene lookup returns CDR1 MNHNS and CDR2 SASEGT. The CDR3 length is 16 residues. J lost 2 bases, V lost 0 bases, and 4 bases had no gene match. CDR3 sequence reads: CASSEARQGGNQPQHF. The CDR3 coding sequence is TGTGCCAGCAGTGAAGCGCGCCAGGGGGGCAATCAGCCCCAGCATTTT.

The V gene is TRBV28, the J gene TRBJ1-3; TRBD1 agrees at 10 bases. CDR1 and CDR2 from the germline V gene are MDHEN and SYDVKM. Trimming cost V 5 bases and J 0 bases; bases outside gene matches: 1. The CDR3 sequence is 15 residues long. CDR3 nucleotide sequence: TGTGCCAGCAGTGGACAGGGGGACTCTGGAAACACCATATATTTT. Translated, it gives CASSGQGDSGNTIYF.

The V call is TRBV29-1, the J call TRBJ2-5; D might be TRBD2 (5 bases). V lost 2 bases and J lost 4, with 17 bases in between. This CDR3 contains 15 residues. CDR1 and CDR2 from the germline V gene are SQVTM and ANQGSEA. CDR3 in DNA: TGCAGCGTTGAAACTCGAGGACCAGAGGGAGAGACCCAGTACTTC. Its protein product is CSVETRGPEGETQYF.

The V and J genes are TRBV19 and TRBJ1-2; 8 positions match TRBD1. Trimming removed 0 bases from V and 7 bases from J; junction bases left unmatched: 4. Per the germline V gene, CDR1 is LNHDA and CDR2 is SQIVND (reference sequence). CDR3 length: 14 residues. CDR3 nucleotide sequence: TGTGCCAGTAGTATAGATCGGGACAGGTCTGGCTACACCTTC. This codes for CASSIDRDRSGYTF.